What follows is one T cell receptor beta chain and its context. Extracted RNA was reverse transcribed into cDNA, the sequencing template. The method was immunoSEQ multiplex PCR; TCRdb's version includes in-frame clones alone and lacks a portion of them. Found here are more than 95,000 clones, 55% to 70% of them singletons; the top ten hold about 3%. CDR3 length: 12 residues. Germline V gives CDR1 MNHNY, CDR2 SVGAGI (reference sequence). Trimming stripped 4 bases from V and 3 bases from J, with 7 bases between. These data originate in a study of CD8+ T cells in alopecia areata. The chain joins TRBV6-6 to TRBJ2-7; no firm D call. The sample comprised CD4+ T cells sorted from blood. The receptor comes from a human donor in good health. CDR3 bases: TGTGCCAGCAGTTTCTCCGACTACGAGCAGTACTTC. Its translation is CASSFSDYEQYF.